Below are 28 T cell receptor beta chains sequenced from a single sample in a study of beta chain features in type 1 diabetes. Findings and limits, study-wide: In all four CD4+ subsets, TCRB CDR3 length was significantly, moderately reduced in type 1 diabetes.

Expressed TCRB transcripts got sequenced, as all isolated RNA was reverse transcribed. Produced via immunoSEQ multiplex PCR; TCRdb's table is partial and in-frame only. Of about 650,000 clones listed, about an eighth are singletons. Their antigen targets remain unknown. Sample: naive CD4+ T cells from blood. All receptors come from a man aged 30 to 39 with type 1 diabetes.

V and J are TRBV4-1 and TRBJ1-2; D unresolved. Germline V gene data show CDR1 as MGHRA and CDR2 as YSYEKL. Trimming pared 0 bases from V and 4 bases from J, leaving 15 bases between. The CDR3 runs to 16 residues. CDR3 sequence: CASSQEPPPVSYGYTF. CDR3 sequence (DNA): TGCGCCAGCAGCCAAGAGCCGCCCCCAGTCTCCTATGGCTACACCTTC.

The chain is built from TRBV7-9 and TRBJ1-2, with D possibly being TRBD1 (5 bases). V was cut by 3 bases and J by 4 bases, with 15 bases left in between. CDR1 is SEHNR, CDR2 FQNEAQ, per germline (reference sequence). The CDR3 consists of 15 residues. CDR3 DNA sequence: TGTGCCAGCAGCTTTGCGCCCCAGGGAGGCTATGGCTACACCTTC. This codes for CASSFAPQGGYGYTF.

The sample holds a few counts of this clone. Within the sample, other DNA sequences also encode this same CDR3. The chain is built from TRBV7-2 and TRBJ2-5, with 7 bases matching TRBD1. J gave up 2 bases and V 4 bases, and 4 bases lay outside the gene matches. The CDR3 is made up of 14 amino acids. Germline CDR1 is SGHTA and CDR2 is FQGNSA. The CDR3 DNA follows: TGTGCCAGCAGCTCTCAGGGGGTACAAGAGACCCAGTACTTC. Protein sequence: CASSSQGVQETQYF.

The CDR3 is CASSLDGTNSYNEQFF. The CDR3 DNA reads TGTGCCAGCAGTTTAGACGGGACTAATTCCTACAATGAGCAGTTCTTC. The rearrangement links TRBV28 to TRBJ2-1, with 7 bases lining up with TRBD2. This CDR3 comprises 16 residues. Germline V CDR1 and CDR2: MDHEN, SYDVKM. The junction had 5 bases not matched to a gene; V was cut back by 2 bases and J by 1 base.

This clone was observed a few times. This chain links TRBV5-1 with TRBJ2-3; D not resolved. From germline, CDR1 is SGHRS and CDR2 YFSETQ. The V end lost 7 bases, the J end lost 0 bases, and 12 bases lay between the germline ends. The CDR3 covers 14 residues. The CDR3 DNA reads as TGCGCCAGCGCACAGAGTACTAGCACAGATACGCAGTATTTT. This gives the protein CASAQSTSTDTQYF.

This clone was counted between two and nine times. The V gene is TRBV4-2, the J gene TRBJ2-1; D might be TRBD1 or TRBD2, each matching 5 bases. CDR1 is LGHNA, CDR2 YNFKEQ, per germline. The CDR3 extends over 16 amino acids. The germline V and J ends were trimmed by 2 bases and 3 bases, with 14 bases remaining between them. The CDR3: CASSQRRDQNYNEQFF. CDR3 sequence (DNA): TGTGCCAGCAGCCAACGAAGGGACCAAAACTACAATGAGCAGTTCTTC.

This clone was observed a few times. The genes are TRBV4-3 and TRBJ2-3; D is perhaps TRBD1 (6 bases). The length of the CDR3 is 17 residues. CDR1 is LGHNA and CDR2 is YSLEER in the germline V gene. V was clipped by 1 base and J by 2 bases, with 16 bases between them. The CDR3 nucleotides are TGCGCCAGCAGCCAAGGGGCAAGGGGGACCCACACAGATACGCAGTATTTT. Protein product: CASSQGARGTHTDTQYF.

This clone was recorded a few times. The rearrangement joins TRBV7-9 to TRBJ2-3, with 9 bases matching TRBD2. V lost 5 bases, J lost 6 bases, and 15 bases stayed unmatched. Germline V CDR1 and CDR2: SEHNR, FQNEAQ (reference sequence). The CDR3 is 17 residues long. Here the CDR3 reads CASSPIGLASGMDTQYF. The CDR3 DNA reads TGTGCCAGCAGCCCCATAGGACTAGCGAGCGGTATGGATACGCAGTATTTT.

The sample holds a few counts of this clone. V is TRBV25-1 and J is TRBJ2-5; 9 bases agree with TRBD2. The better agreement between TRBJ2-7 and the DNA end casts doubt on the J call. The CDR3 runs to 15 residues. Germline lookup yields CDR1 MGHDK and CDR2 SYGVNS. The CDR3 DNA reads as TGTGCCAGCAGTCGTAGCGGGGGTAGCTCCTACGAGCAGTACTTC. Residues: CASSRSGGSSYEQYF.

This clone was picked up a small number of times. This chain uses TRBV5-6 with TRBJ1-4; perhaps TRBD1 as D (5 bases). The CDR3 is made up of 14 amino acids. The V end was cut by 2 bases, the J end by 7 bases, with 12 bases between. Germline CDR1 reads SGHDT; CDR2 reads YYEEEE. The CDR3: CASSFNQGGEKLFF. CDR3 nucleotide sequence: TGTGCCAGCAGCTTTAACCAGGGAGGTGAAAAACTGTTTTTT.

This clone came up a few times. As DNA, the CDR3 is TGCAGCGTTAGCTGGGCTAGCGGGGGTACCGGGGAGCTGTTTTTT. Translation gives CSVSWASGGTGELFF. V usage is TRBV29-1 and J usage is TRBJ2-2; 10 bases match TRBD2. The V segment lost 5 bases and the J segment 5 bases; nucleotides outside the gene matches: 8. Germline values: CDR1 SQVTM, CDR2 ANQGSEA. The CDR3 contains 15 residues.

Only a few counts were recorded for this clone. This rearrangement joins TRBV7-2 to TRBJ2-3; D may match TRBD1 or TRBD2 (5 bases each). Germline CDR1 SGHTA, CDR2 FQGNSA. The CDR3 contains 14 residues. Trimming cost V 5 bases and J 0 bases, with 9 bases left between them. Here the CDR3 reads CASSRDRSTDTQYF. The CDR3 DNA reads as TGTGCCAGCAGCCGGGACCGTAGCACAGATACGCAGTATTTT. Based on the CDR3 plus reference TRBV7-2 and TRBJ2-3, the full variable domain is GAGVSQSPSNKVTEKGKDVELRCDPISGHTALYWYRQSLGQGLEFLIYFQGNSAPDKSGLPSDRFSAERTGGSVSTLTIQRTQQEDSAVYLCASSRDRSTDTQYFGPGTRLTVL.

V usage is TRBV28 and J usage is TRBJ1-5; TRBD1 aligns across 8 bases. With 6 bases clipped from V and 6 bases from J, the junction kept 10 bases outside the gene matches. Germline V CDR1 and CDR2: MDHEN, SYDVKM. This CDR3 contains 15 residues. CDR3 nucleotides: TGTGCCAGCAGAAACGGACAGGGTAGAGCTCAGCCCCAGCATTTT. Amino acids: CASRNGQGRAQPQHF.

This clone appeared a few times. The chain combines TRBV30 with TRBJ1-6; 9 bases agree with TRBD1. The germline V gene has CDR1 GTSNPN and CDR2 SVGIG (reference sequence). CDR3 length: 11 residues. Germline trimming cut 7 bases from V and 19 bases from J; bases unmatched to any gene: 11. The CDR3: CAFSGGQGEHF. Written as DNA, the CDR3 is TGTGCCTTCTCAGGGGGACAGGGAGAACACTTT.

This clone occurred a few times. This chain connects TRBV5-5 to TRBJ2-6; possibly TRBD1 for D (6 bases). V was shortened by 3 bases and J by 2 bases, with 9 bases between the two germline ends. The CDR3 sequence is 15 residues long. Germline values: CDR1 SGHKS, CDR2 YYEKEE (reference sequence). The CDR3 coding sequence is TGTGCCAGCAGCTCAGGACAGCCTGGGGCCAACGTCCTGACTTTC. Encoded protein: CASSSGQPGANVLTF. Full variable domain (missing parts from reference TRBV5-5 and TRBJ2-6): DAGVTQSPTHLIKTRGQQVTLRCSPISGHKSVSWYQQVLGQGPQFIFQYYEKEERGRGNFPDRFSARQFPNYSSELNVNALLLGDSALYLCASSSGQPGANVLTFGAGSRLTVL.

The rearrangement joins TRBV30 to TRBJ2-5, with 7 nucleotides matching TRBD1. V lost 5 bases and J lost 1; bases outside the gene matches: 4. This CDR3 contains 13 residues. CDR1 GTSNPN and CDR2 SVGIG come from the germline V gene (reference sequence). CDR3 sequence reads: CAWGEGAQETQYF. In DNA, the CDR3 is TGTGCCTGGGGAGAGGGGGCCCAAGAGACCCAGTACTTC.

This chain connects TRBV5-1 to TRBJ2-7, with 7 nucleotides matching TRBD1. The CDR3 sequence is 15 residues long. Germline lookup yields CDR1 SGHRS and CDR2 YFSETQ. V shed 2 bases and J 0 bases; nucleotides not matched to a gene: 5. CDR3 nucleotide sequence: TGCGCCAGCAGCTTAGAGGGACAGAGCTCCTACGAGCAGTACTTC. Translating gives CASSLEGQSSYEQYF.

The genes are TRBV6-5 and TRBJ2-5; no clear D gene. The CDR3 spans 12 residues. The V end was cut by 2 bases, the J end by 4 bases, with 5 bases between. Germline V gene lookup returns CDR1 MNHEY and CDR2 SVGAGI. The chain's CDR3 is CASSYGAETQYF. CDR3 nucleotides: TGTGCCAGCAGTTACGGAGCAGAGACCCAGTACTTC.

This sequence joins TRBV28 and TRBJ1-4; D is ambiguous. The CDR3 spans 14 residues. Trimming removed 10 bases at V and 8 bases at J, with 20 bases between. Germline V gene sequence: CDR1 MDHEN, CDR2 SYDVKM. The CDR3 loop reads CATGLGWEQEKLFF. The CDR3 DNA reads TGTGCCACCGGCTTAGGGTGGGAGCAGGAAAAACTGTTTTTT. Complete variable domain (other parts from reference TRBV28 and TRBJ1-4): DVKVTQSSRYLVKRTGEKVFLECVQDMDHENMFWYRQDPGLGLRLIYFSYDVKMKEKGDIPEGYSVSREKKERFSLILESASTNQTSMYLCATGLGWEQEKLFFGSGTQLSVL.

The gene calls are TRBV30 and TRBJ2-6, with 7 bases aligning to TRBD1. Germline CDR1 and CDR2: GTSNPN and SVGIG (reference sequence). Losses at the gene ends were 4 bases for V and 4 bases for J; bases not matched to a gene: 7. The CDR3 extends over 15 amino acids. The CDR3 protein is CAWTEGGAGANVLTF. DNA of the CDR3: TGTGCCTGGACCGAAGGGGGCGCGGGGGCCAACGTCCTGACTTTC.

The V and J genes are TRBV11-2 and TRBJ2-5; no reliable D call. Trimming shortened V by 2 bases and J by 6 bases, and 10 bases separated the two germline ends. This CDR3 spans 13 amino acids. Germline values: CDR1 SGHAT, CDR2 FQNNGV. CDR3 sequence reads: CASSLNGLQTQYF. DNA for the CDR3: TGTGCCAGCAGCTTAAACGGGTTGCAGACCCAGTACTTC.

A few counts support this clone. J is TRBJ2-5 and V is TRBV6-1, with a tentative D call TRBD1 (6 bases). Germline-derived CDR1 and CDR2 are MNHNS and SASEGT. Trimming took off 2 bases at V and 5 bases at J, with 9 bases between the two ends. CDR3 length equals 13 residues. CDR3 nucleotides: TGTGCCAGCAGTGAATCAGGGGTGGAGACCCAGTACTTC. This translates into CASSESGVETQYF.

The chain joins TRBV28 to TRBJ1-2; D perhaps matches TRBD1 (6 bases). Trimming took off 4 bases at V and 4 bases at J, with 13 bases between the two ends. The CDR3 loop spans 14 amino acids. Germline-derived CDR1 and CDR2 are MDHEN and SYDVKM. CDR3 residues: CASSYRDSSYGYTF. The CDR3 coding sequence is TGTGCCAGCAGTTACAGGGATTCGAGCTATGGCTACACCTTC.

The sample holds a few counts of this clone. V gene TRBV29-1 combines with J gene TRBJ1-2, with D hard to call. Trimming shortened V by 0 bases and J by 3 bases, and 11 bases separated the two germline ends. This CDR3 comprises 14 residues. CDR1 SQVTM and CDR2 ANQGSEA come from the germline V gene. This CDR3 reads CSVEDLPGDYGYTF. Written as DNA, the CDR3 is TGCAGCGTTGAAGATCTTCCCGGTGACTATGGCTACACCTTC.

A few counts support this clone. J is TRBJ2-3 and V is TRBV19; 9 bases map to TRBD2. Germline values: CDR1 LNHDA, CDR2 SQIVND (reference sequence). The ends lost 4 bases at V and 1 base at J; junction bases unmatched: 0. The CDR3 is 14 residues long. DNA of the CDR3: TGTGCCAGTAGTAGCGGGGGGGGCACAGATACGCAGTATTTT. Protein product: CASSSGGGTDTQYF.

This clone was counted only a few times. This chain connects TRBV11-1 to TRBJ2-7; D gene uncertain. Deletions cut 0 bases from V and 2 bases from J, with 8 bases between. The CDR3 totals 14 residues. Germline V gene sequence: CDR1 SGHAT, CDR2 FQDESV (reference sequence). DNA of the CDR3: TGTGCCAGCAGCTTAGCTCTGGTCGCCTACGAGCAGTACTTC. Translated: CASSLALVAYEQYF.

The V gene is TRBV11-1, the J gene TRBJ1-2; D remains ambiguous. The CDR3 consists of 14 residues. Trimming took off 5 bases at V and 2 bases at J, with 12 bases between the two ends. The germline V gene has CDR1 SGHAT and CDR2 FQDESV (reference sequence). The CDR3 sequence: CASSPEERNYGYTF. The CDR3 DNA sequence: TGTGCCAGCAGCCCGGAGGAAAGGAACTATGGCTACACCTTC.

The chain combines TRBV19 with TRBJ1-4, with 10 nucleotides matching TRBD1. CDR3 length equals 16 residues. Germline CDR1 is LNHDA and CDR2 is SQIVND (reference sequence). Trimming at V came to 5 bases and at J to 6 bases, leaving 9 bases not matched to a gene. DNA for the CDR3: TGTGCCAGTAGTTCGCTAACCGGGACAGGGGATGAAAAACTGTTTTTT. Protein: CASSSLTGTGDEKLFF.